The entry below gives a single T cell receptor beta chain sequence along with its context. Its cognate antigen is unknown. Genomic DNA constituted the template upon which TCR beta VDJ and CDR3 profiling was performed. TCRdb reprocessed the reads via MiXCR and lists one record per CDR3 protein. The table shows fewer than 200,000 distinct CDR3 sequences, with under 55% occurring only once. The data derive from a study of CD8+CD57+ T cells in acquired aplastic anemia. Study outcomes and limitations: Overlap between patients and controls comprised just under 30 CD8+ CDR3 sequences.

Patients picked for sequencing had shown CD8+CD57+ cell expansion detected by flow cytometry. Sequenced input: sorted CD4+, CD8+, or CD8+CD57+ T cells (not recorded which) from PBMCs. This clonotype originated in a human donor with aplastic anemia.

The CDR3: CASRRDSNTEAFF. CDR3 bases: TGTGCCAGCAGGCGGGACTCGAACACTGAAGCTTTCTTT. This sequence joins TRBV7-9 and TRBJ1-1, with D tentatively TRBD1 (5 bases). Germline lookup yields CDR1 SEHNR and CDR2 FQNEAQ (reference sequence). The CDR3 totals 13 residues. Trimming removed 6 bases from V and 1 base from J, with 9 bases in between.